The next 19 T cell receptor beta chains were all read from a single sample in a study of T cells after yellow fever vaccination. TCRdb recomputed calls from the 5' RACE reads with MiXCR, one row per CDR3 protein. The sample yields some 320,000 distinct CDR3 sequences, about 10% seen once. The sequencing here drew on CD4+ T cells sorted from PBMCs, taken 45 days after the yellow fever booster vaccination. These receptors came from a man between 18 and 29 years old who received the YFV17D yellow fever vaccine.

This clonotype was recorded a few times. The genes are TRBV19 and TRBJ1-3; D is ambiguous. This CDR3 is 16 amino acids long. The germline CDR1 and CDR2 sequences are LNHDA and SQIVND (reference sequence). Trimming cost V 5 bases and J 1 base, with 15 bases left between them. This CDR3 is CASSSRAELSGNTIYF. The CDR3 DNA reads as TGTGCCAGTAGTTCCCGGGCGGAATTATCTGGAAACACCATATATTTT.

This sequence joins TRBV29-1 and TRBJ1-2; D gene ambiguous. Germline assignment: CDR1 SQVTM and CDR2 ANQGSEA. This CDR3 is built from 13 residues. V was cut by 0 bases and J by 8 bases, with 13 bases left in between. CDR3 residues: CSVEDYIRPGYTF. The CDR3 DNA sequence: TGCAGCGTTGAAGATTACATCCGACCGGGCTACACCTTC.

This clonotype was seen more than once but under ten times. The genes are TRBV7-2 and TRBJ2-2; 9 nucleotides match TRBD2. The CDR3 runs to 16 residues. CDR1 is SGHTA, CDR2 FQGNSA, per germline. The trim removed 5 bases at V and 4 bases at J, leaving 8 bases unmatched. CDR3 nucleotide sequence: TGTGCCAGCAGCCGCAGCGGGGGGCGGGGCACCGGGGAGCTGTTTTTT. Amino acids: CASSRSGGRGTGELFF.

Many counts were recorded for this clonotype. The gene calls are TRBV5-1 and TRBJ2-2; no clear D. Germline loops: CDR1 SGHRS, CDR2 YFSETQ. The CDR3 sequence is 13 residues long. Trimming cost V 4 bases and J 7 bases, with 11 bases left between them. Here the CDR3 DNA reads TGCGCCAGCAGCCGTGACGCTAACGGGGAGCTGTTTTTT. It encodes CASSRDANGELFF.

This clonotype has just a few counts. V usage is TRBV28 and J usage is TRBJ2-2, with no clear D. This CDR3 has 14 amino acids. The V end lost 5 bases, the J end lost 5 bases, and 12 bases lay between the germline ends. CDR1 is MDHEN and CDR2 is SYDVKM in the germline V gene. Here the CDR3 DNA reads TGTGCCAGCAGTGGCCGGGTCGATACCGGGGAGCTGTTTTTT. This sequence encodes CASSGRVDTGELFF.

This clonotype turned up a few times. V usage is TRBV6-1 and J usage is TRBJ1-4, with 8 nucleotides matching TRBD1. The germline gives CDR1 MNHNS, CDR2 SASEGT. The CDR3 loop spans 15 amino acids. Trimming cost V 3 bases and J 7 bases; bases outside gene matches: 7. CDR3 protein: CASSDPQDRGEKLFF. In nucleotides, the CDR3 is TGTGCCAGCAGTGATCCCCAAGACAGGGGTGAAAAACTGTTTTTT.

This clonotype was recorded at least ten times. This chain joins TRBV5-1 and TRBJ2-3, with D possibly being TRBD1 (6 bases). Trimming stripped 6 bases from V and 2 bases from J, with 16 bases between. CDR1 is SGHRS and CDR2 is YFSETQ in the germline V gene. The CDR3 covers 15 residues. Here the CDR3 DNA reads TGCGCCAGCAACCCCACAGGGTTATCCACAGATACGCAGTATTTT. As protein: CASNPTGLSTDTQYF.

This clonotype has a handful of counts. This chain links TRBV12-3 or TRBV12-4 with TRBJ1-1, with D maybe TRBD1 (5 bases). The CDR3 spans 12 residues. The V end lost 6 bases, the J end lost 7 bases, and 12 bases lay between the germline ends. CDR3 DNA: TGTGCCAGCAGGGGGGGAGGGTTTGAAGCTTTCTTT. It is translated as CASRGGGFEAFF.

This chain uses TRBV18 with TRBJ1-1, with a weak D call TRBD1 (6 bases). The CDR3 contains 13 residues. The germline CDR1 and CDR2 sequences are KGHSH and LQKENI. The V gene lost 4 bases and the J gene lost 11 bases, with 17 bases spanning the gap. The CDR3 loop reads CASSLQGDGLAFF. CDR3 sequence (DNA): TGTGCCAGCTCACTACAGGGAGACGGATTGGCTTTCTTT.

This clonotype has just a few counts. The chain recombines TRBV7-2 with TRBJ1-2; 9 bases are a match to TRBD1. The J segment lost 4 bases and the V segment lost 5 bases, leaving 5 bases of the junction unmatched. The V gene's germline CDR1 is SGHTA and CDR2 FQGNSA. This CDR3 is built from 14 residues. In DNA, the CDR3 is TGTGCCAGCAGCCCTCCGGGACAGGGCTATGGCTACACCTTC. Translation gives CASSPPGQGYGYTF.

This clonotype was counted only a few times. This chain joins TRBV20-1 and TRBJ1-5; D is unresolved. This CDR3 contains 12 residues. Germline V gene data show CDR1 as DFQATT and CDR2 as SNEGSKA (reference sequence). V was clipped by 6 bases and J by 2 bases, with 8 bases between them. CDR3 loop: CSAKDGNQPQHF. DNA of the CDR3: TGCAGTGCGAAGGACGGCAATCAGCCCCAGCATTTT.

The chain links TRBV6-2 or TRBV6-3 to TRBJ2-5; weak D call: TRBD1 (5 bases). The CDR3 contains 13 residues. V was shortened by 8 bases and J by 5 bases, with 15 bases between the two germline ends. Per the germline V gene, CDR1 is MNHEY and CDR2 is SVGEGT. The CDR3 here is CASLERGRETQYF. The CDR3 DNA reads TGTGCCAGCCTCGAAAGGGGTCGGGAGACCCAGTACTTC.

This clonotype was detected only a few times. The chain is built from TRBV7-9 and TRBJ2-2; D is ambiguous. Germline loops: CDR1 SEHNR, CDR2 FQNEAQ (reference sequence). The CDR3 contains 18 residues. Between the trimmed V and J ends, which lost 4 bases and 0 bases, there was a span of 18 bases. The CDR3 bases are TGTGCCAGCAGCTCTCAATTCGATAACAGAGCGAACACCGGGGAGCTGTTTTTT. Translation: CASSSQFDNRANTGELFF.

There are a few counts of this clonotype. The chain links TRBV6-5 to TRBJ2-2; 11 bases line up with TRBD1. V lost 7 bases, J lost 7 bases, and 2 bases stayed unmatched. Germline CDR1 reads MNHEY; CDR2 reads SVGAGI. The CDR3 is 13 residues long. The CDR3 spells CASMDRGRGELFF. The CDR3 region has the DNA TGTGCCAGCATGGACAGGGGGCGCGGGGAGCTGTTTTTT.

This clonotype occurred many times. The CDR3 DNA follows: TGCAGCGTTGGCCTCAAAGGTGTGACAGTCTATGGCTACACCTTC. It translates to CSVGLKGVTVYGYTF. The chain links TRBV29-1 to TRBJ1-2, with a tentative D call TRBD1 (5 bases). CDR3 length equals 15 residues. Trimming took off 4 bases at V and 4 bases at J, with 19 bases between the two ends. The germline gives CDR1 SQVTM, CDR2 ANQGSEA.

This chain links TRBV3-1 with TRBJ1-2; no clear D gene. This CDR3 spans 12 amino acids. From germline, CDR1 is LGHDT and CDR2 YNNKEL (reference sequence). Trimming took 10 bases from V and 1 from J, leaving 10 bases between them. The CDR3 here is CATTDRNYGYTF. CDR3 in DNA: TGTGCCACCACAGACCGTAACTATGGCTACACCTTC.

The chain has TRBV12-3 or TRBV12-4 and TRBJ2-2; a possible D gene is TRBD2 (7 bases). This CDR3 contains 15 residues. V shed 6 bases and J shed 4 bases, with 15 bases lying between them. The CDR3 here is CASRIRGLFTGELFF. DNA of the CDR3: TGTGCCAGCAGGATCAGGGGACTATTCACCGGGGAGCTGTTTTTT.

V is TRBV28 and J is TRBJ2-7; possibly TRBD1 for D (5 bases). Deletions cut 5 bases from V and 5 bases from J, with 16 bases between. The germline gives CDR1 MDHEN, CDR2 SYDVKM. This CDR3 has 14 amino acids. DNA for the CDR3: TGTGCCAGCAGTGTCTCATCAGGGTCGCACGAGCAGTACTTC. This sequence encodes CASSVSSGSHEQYF.

The chain recombines TRBV7-2 with TRBJ1-2, with D unclear. The CDR3 has 14 amino acids. V was trimmed by 1 base and J by 6 bases, leaving 12 bases between them. The germline V gene encodes CDR1 SGHTA and CDR2 FQGNSA. CDR3 sequence reads: CASSLEGSVNGYTF. Here the CDR3 DNA reads TGTGCCAGCAGCTTAGAGGGTTCTGTGAATGGCTACACCTTC.